The rows below give T cell receptor beta chains drawn from one sample of a study of early T cells in non-severe SARS-CoV-2 infection. Each CDR3 protein gets one entry after TCRdb re-called the 5' RACE reads with MiXCR. This sample has 55,000 to 80,000 distinct CDR3 sequences; about 12% occur once, and the top ten carry more than 1.2%. The sample consisted of whole blood, taken at baseline. The source of these receptors is an adult who was a healthcare worker with PCR-confirmed SARS-CoV-2 infection or an uninfected control (not recorded which). Each CDR3 is given with its conserved first and last residue. D genes are given only for firm matches. Size is omitted from some rows. Given values are once, few, many or a class for expanded clones.

V gene,J gene,clone size,D gene,CDR3 protein,CDR3 DNA
TRBV2,TRBJ2-4,.,.,CASSQLGGDIAKNIQYF,TGTGCCAGCAGCCAATTGGGAGGAGACATAGCCAAAAACATTCAGTACTTC
TRBV29-1,TRBJ2-1,once,.,CSVQGPRNNEQFF,TGCAGCGTTCAGGGGCCGAGGAACAATGAGCAGTTCTTC
TRBV3-1,TRBJ1-2,.,.,CASSQGSGGYTF,TGTGCCAGCAGCCAGGGGTCCGGCGGCTACACCTTC
TRBV5-1,TRBJ2-3,.,TRBD2,CASSLRTHPWLAGGPRTDTQYF,TGCGCCAGCAGCCTTCGAACCCACCCGTGGCTAGCGGGGGGGCCGCGCACAGATACGCAGTATTTT
TRBV27,TRBJ2-7,few,TRBD1,CASSLSGGSYEQYF,TGTGCCAGCAGTTTGTCAGGGGGCTCCTACGAGCAGTACTTC
TRBV7-2,TRBJ2-6,.,.,CASSYQPPNSGANVLTF,TGTGCCAGCAGCTATCAGCCGCCCAACTCTGGGGCCAACGTCCTGACTTTC
TRBV11-2,TRBJ1-6,.,.,CASSLGEGNSPLHF,TGTGCCAGCAGCTTAGGTGAAGGGAATTCACCCCTCCACTTT
TRBV19,TRBJ2-1,many,TRBD1,CASSRRDRGGVNEQFF,TGTGCCAGTAGTCGCCGGGACAGGGGCGGTGTGAATGAGCAGTTCTTC
TRBV28,TRBJ1-2,.,.,CASSFTGGYTF,TGTGCCAGCAGTTTTACGGGGGGCTACACCTTC
TRBV7-2,TRBJ2-2,.,TRBD2,CASSPKRLAELSLPELFF,TGTGCCAGCAGCCCTAAGAGACTAGCGGAGTTATCCCTCCCGGAGCTGTTTTTT
TRBV2,TRBJ2-4,.,.,CASSPVWGRENIQYF,TGTGCCAGCAGCCCGGTATGGGGGCGGGAAAACATTCAGTACTTC
TRBV6-6,TRBJ2-7,.,TRBD2,CASSYSGGVWQYF,TGTGCCAGCAGTTACTCGGGGGGGGTATGGCAGTACTTC
TRBV2,TRBJ2-1,many,TRBD2,CASSETSGGAGEQFF,TGTGCCAGCAGTGAAACTAGCGGGGGGGCCGGTGAGCAGTTCTTC
TRBV27,TRBJ2-3,.,TRBD2,CASSPLASGSLSTQYF,TGTGCCAGCAGCCCTCTCGCTAGCGGGAGTCTGAGTACGCAGTATTTT
TRBV20-1,TRBJ2-7,many,TRBD1,CSARDMGQLYEQYF,TGCAGTGCTAGAGATATGGGACAGCTCTACGAGCAGTACTTC
TRBV28,TRBJ1-4,.,TRBD1,CASSQLTGGDEKLFF,TGTGCCAGCAGCCAGCTGACAGGGGGCGATGAAAAACTGTTTTTT
TRBV6-4,TRBJ1-1,.,.,CASSESANTEVFF,TGTGCCAGCAGTGAGTCAGCGAACACTGAAGTTTTCTTT
TRBV5-6,TRBJ1-5,many,.,CASSLDGNQPQHF,TGTGCCAGCAGCTTGGACGGCAATCAGCCCCAGCATTTT
TRBV7-9,TRBJ2-7,.,TRBD1,CASMSSGTAYEQYF,TGTGCCAGCATGTCTTCCGGGACAGCCTACGAGCAGTACTTC